This T cell receptor (beta chain) comes out of a study of vaccination effects on CD4 cells after COVID-19. The table came from immunoSEQ multiplex PCR; TCRdb's copy has only in-frame clones and leaves some out. This repertoire shows about 32,000 clones, roughly two thirds found once; its top ten account for roughly 12%. About this clone: As yet, its antigen is unknown.

Ahead of sequencing, the ViraFEST assay grew antigen-specific CD4+ T cells using viral peptide pools. Cells that had been cultured for 10 days were the source of isolated CD4+ T cells. Either the mRNA-1273 or the BNT162b2 vaccine was given to participants as two doses. Vaccinees lacked prior SARS-CoV-2 infection and tested negative for nucleocapsid antibodies. Each well held two million PBMC cultured with about 9.9 ug/ml peptides and about 9.7 IU/ml IL-2. A half-volume exchange with IL-2 medium occurred on days 3 and 7. V lost 2 bases to trimming and J lost 11 bases; unmatched junction nucleotides: 7. CDR1 is SGHRS, CDR2 YFSETQ, per germline. The length of the CDR3 is 12 residues. Study observations and caveats: Clones of infection and vaccine origin contracted markedly late after vaccination.

V and J are TRBV5-1 and TRBJ2-7, with 7 bases fitting TRBD2. Sequences were derived from CD4+ T cells from PBMCs cultured with HCoV-229E spike peptides, sampled after COVID-19 vaccination. This clonotype was obtained from a human donor who received a COVID-19 vaccine. The CDR3 is CASSFEGGYKYF. The DNA of the CDR3 is TGCGCCAGCAGCTTTGAGGGAGGGTATAAGTACTTC.